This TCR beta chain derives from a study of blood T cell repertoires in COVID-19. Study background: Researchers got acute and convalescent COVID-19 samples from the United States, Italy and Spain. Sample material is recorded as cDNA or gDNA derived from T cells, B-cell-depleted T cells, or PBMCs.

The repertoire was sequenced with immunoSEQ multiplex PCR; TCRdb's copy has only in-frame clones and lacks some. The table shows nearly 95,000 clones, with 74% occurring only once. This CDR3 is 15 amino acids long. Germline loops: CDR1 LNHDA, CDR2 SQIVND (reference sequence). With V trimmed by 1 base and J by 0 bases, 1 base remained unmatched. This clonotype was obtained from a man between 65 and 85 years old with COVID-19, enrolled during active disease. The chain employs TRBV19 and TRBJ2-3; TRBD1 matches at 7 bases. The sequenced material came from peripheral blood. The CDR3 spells CASSIGGQSTDTQYF. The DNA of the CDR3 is TGTGCCAGTAGTATAGGGGGACAGAGCACAGATACGCAGTATTTT.